This entry lists 28 T cell receptor beta chains sequenced from one sample in a study of T cells in Graves' hyperthyroidism and ophthalmopathy. Amplification targeted TCR beta CDR3 regions from RNA transcripts. The HTBI set primed first-round TCR CDR3 RT-PCR. MiXCR, applied by TCRdb to the multiplex PCR reads, yields one record per CDR3 protein. The sample consists of about 740,000 distinct CDR3 sequences, roughly 15% of them appearing once. Sequencing used blood. These receptors all come from a woman aged 18 to 35 with Graves' hyperthyroidism.

This clonotype was recorded at least ten times. The chain carries TRBV18 and TRBJ1-2; D not resolved. The CDR3 contains 13 residues. CDR1 is KGHSH, CDR2 LQKENI, per germline. Between the trimmed V and J ends, which lost 2 bases and 4 bases, there was a span of 8 bases. Here the CDR3 reads CASSPSGFYGYTF. CDR3 nucleotide sequence: TGTGCCAGCTCACCATCCGGGTTCTATGGCTACACCTTC.

This clonotype was seen ten or more times. The CDR3 region is CASSEKGTGSEKLFF. CDR3 nucleotide sequence: TGTGCCAGCAGTGAAAAAGGGACAGGGAGTGAAAAACTGTTTTTT. The chain combines TRBV6-1 with TRBJ1-4; 9 positions match TRBD1. The CDR3 spans 15 residues. CDR1 is MNHNS and CDR2 is SASEGT in the germline V gene. Trimming at V came to 2 bases and at J to 7 bases, leaving 5 bases not matched to a gene.

The chain combines TRBV10-1 with TRBJ2-1; 9 bases are shared with TRBD2. The CDR3 extends over 16 amino acids. Germline V CDR1 and CDR2: WNHNN, SYGVQD (reference sequence). V lost 2 bases to trimming and J lost 3 bases; unmatched junction nucleotides: 5. DNA for the CDR3: TGCGCCAGCAGTGAGACGAGGACTAGCGTCTACAATGAGCAGTTCTTC. Its translation: CASSETRTSVYNEQFF.

This clonotype was observed a few times. The chain couples TRBV12-3 or TRBV12-4 to TRBJ2-6; D is unclear. CDR3 length equals 16 residues. Between the trimmed V and J ends, which lost 2 bases and 0 bases, there was a span of 8 bases. The CDR3 reads CASSLFPISGANVLTF. The CDR3 bases are TGTGCCAGCAGTTTATTTCCCATCTCTGGGGCCAACGTCCTGACTTTC.

This clonotype was detected a few times. The V and J genes are TRBV29-1 and TRBJ1-1; D not resolved. V was pared by 6 bases and J by 0 bases, with 8 bases between. Looked up from germline, CDR1 is SQVTM and CDR2 is ANQGSEA. The CDR3 sequence is 12 residues long. CDR3 DNA sequence: TGCAGCGTGCAAAATATGAACACTGAAGCTTTCTTT. The encoded protein is CSVQNMNTEAFF.

This clonotype was seen only a few times. This chain joins TRBV6-1 and TRBJ2-5; D unclear. V gave up 6 bases and J gave up 2 bases, with 13 bases separating them. Germline CDR1 and CDR2: MNHNS and SASEGT. CDR3 length equals 14 residues. CDR3 sequence: CASRLHTTQETQYF. In DNA, the CDR3 is TGTGCCAGCAGACTACATACCACACAAGAGACCCAGTACTTC.

V usage is TRBV19 and J usage is TRBJ2-2, with 12 bases that match TRBD2. V trimming: 5 bases; J trimming: 6 bases; junction bases outside the gene matches: 4. The CDR3 consists of 15 residues. CDR1 and CDR2 from the germline V gene are LNHDA and SQIVND (reference sequence). CDR3 in DNA: TGTGCCAGTAGTGCTAGCGGGAGGGCCTCCGGGGAGCTGTTTTTT. It codes for CASSASGRASGELFF.

This clonotype was detected only a few times. V gene TRBV14 combines with J gene TRBJ2-7; the D gene is possibly TRBD1 (6 bases). The CDR3 sequence is 14 residues long. Germline CDR1 SGHDN, CDR2 FVKESK. V was trimmed by 4 bases and J by 2 bases, leaving 12 bases between them. The DNA for the CDR3 is TGTGCCAGCAGCCTCGACAGGTTCCCCTACGAGCAGTACTTC. It encodes CASSLDRFPYEQYF.

CDR3 nucleotide sequence: TGTGCCAGCAGCCCGGGCCACCCTGGCCCTTATAATTCACCCCTCCACTTT. The encoded protein is CASSPGHPGPYNSPLHF. The V and J genes are TRBV6-1 and TRBJ1-6; D remains ambiguous. The CDR3 is made up of 17 amino acids. V lost 6 bases to trimming and J lost 4 bases, with 19 bases between them. In germline, CDR1 is MNHNS, CDR2 SASEGT.

The chain employs TRBV7-9 and TRBJ2-1, with TRBD2 matching over 10 bases. The germline gives CDR1 SEHNR, CDR2 FQNEAQ (reference sequence). This CDR3 spans 18 amino acids. Germline trimming cut 7 bases from V and 5 bases from J; bases unmatched to any gene: 17. CDR3 in DNA: TGTGCCAGCATCCCCGCTGGTTCTAGCGGGAGCCACCACAATGAGCAGTTCTTC. Encoded protein: CASIPAGSSGSHHNEQFF.

The chain combines TRBV14 with TRBJ2-7; TRBD1 matches 7 bases. The V gene's germline CDR1 is SGHDN and CDR2 FVKESK. J lost 5 bases, V lost 3 bases, and 13 bases had no gene match. CDR3 length: 16 amino acids. Here the CDR3 DNA reads TGTGCCAGCAGCCATAGGACAGGCGTACGTTTTGACGAGCAGTACTTC. Protein product: CASSHRTGVRFDEQYF.

This clonotype was picked up many times. The chain combines TRBV5-1 with TRBJ1-1; no reliable D call. Germline values: CDR1 SGHRS, CDR2 YFSETQ. The CDR3 spans 14 residues. The V gene lost 2 bases and the J gene lost 1 base, with 9 bases spanning the gap. The CDR3 reads CASSFSRTNTEAFF. The CDR3 DNA reads as TGCGCCAGCAGCTTTTCGAGAACGAACACTGAAGCTTTCTTT.

This clonotype occurred a few times. The chain is built from TRBV24-1 and TRBJ2-7; 7 bases align to TRBD1. With V trimmed by 5 bases and J by 0 bases, 6 bases remained unmatched. From germline, CDR1 is KGHDR and CDR2 SFDVKD. CDR3 length: 15 residues. CDR3 region: CATSASGQSSYEQYF. CDR3 nucleotides: TGTGCCACCAGTGCATCGGGACAGAGCTCCTACGAGCAGTACTTC.

At least ten counts were recorded for this clonotype. V usage is TRBV27 and J usage is TRBJ2-1, with 9 positions matching TRBD2. The J segment lost 8 bases and the V segment lost 6 bases, leaving 14 bases of the junction unmatched. In germline, CDR1 is MNHEY, CDR2 SMNVEV (reference sequence). The CDR3 runs 16 residues. The CDR3, as DNA: TGTGCCAGCAGCGAATATAGCGGGAGAAGTAAGGATGAGCAGTTCTTC. This translates into CASSEYSGRSKDEQFF.

At least ten counts were recorded for this clonotype. V gene TRBV27 combines with J gene TRBJ1-5, with TRBD1 as a possible D gene (6 bases). Germline loops: CDR1 MNHEY, CDR2 SMNVEV (reference sequence). V was clipped by 5 bases and J by 4 bases, with 15 bases between them. This CDR3 has 15 amino acids. The CDR3 here is CASSDWGAGNQPQHF. CDR3 nucleotides: TGTGCCAGCAGTGACTGGGGGGCGGGGAATCAGCCCCAGCATTTT.

This clonotype showed up many times. The V call is TRBV20-1, the J call TRBJ2-7, with 11 bases matching TRBD2. Germline CDR1 DFQATT, CDR2 SNEGSKA (reference sequence). J was trimmed by 1 base and V by 0 bases; bases with no gene match: 2. This CDR3 contains 15 residues. CDR3 sequence (DNA): TGCAGTGCTAGAGATCCTAGCGGGGGGTCCTACGAGCAGTACTTC. Its translation is CSARDPSGGSYEQYF.

This clonotype was detected many times. The J gene is TRBJ2-1, the V gene TRBV4-3, with D unresolved. From germline, CDR1 is LGHNA and CDR2 YSLEER. The V end lost 0 bases, the J end lost 4 bases, and 10 bases lay between the germline ends. This CDR3 region has 15 residues. Here the CDR3 reads CASSQDRVRYNEQFF. CDR3 sequence (DNA): TGCGCCAGCAGCCAAGACCGGGTGCGTTACAATGAGCAGTTCTTC.

The rearrangement joins TRBV12-5 to TRBJ2-1, with a weak D call TRBD2 (5 bases). This CDR3 is built from 16 residues. V was shortened by 6 bases and J by 0 bases, with 15 bases between the two germline ends. CDR1 LGHNT and CDR2 FRNRAP come from the germline V gene. DNA for the CDR3: TGTGCTAGTGGCCTCAATCGAGAGGGCTCCTACAATGAGCAGTTCTTC. Translated: CASGLNREGSYNEQFF.

This clonotype was counted ten times or more. The chain links TRBV11-2 to TRBJ2-1; 9 positions agree with TRBD1. The junction had 18 bases not matched to a gene; V was cut back by 0 bases and J by 6 bases. The CDR3 is made up of 20 amino acids. Per germline, CDR1 SGHAT and CDR2 FQNNGV. In DNA, the CDR3 is TGTGCCAGCAGCTTAGAGCCGACAGGGGGGTATGGGCGGGACATCAATGAGCAGTTCTTC. Translating it yields CASSLEPTGGYGRDINEQFF. Variable domain in full (rest from reference TRBV11-2 and TRBJ2-1): EAGVAQSPRYKIIEKRQSVAFWCNPISGHATLYWYQQILGQGPKLLIQFQNNGVVDDSQLPKDRFSAERLKGVDSTLKIQPAKLEDSAVYLCASSLEPTGGYGRDINEQFFGPGTRLTVL.

The V gene is TRBV20-1, the J gene TRBJ1-6; 7 bases align to TRBD1. Germline V CDR1 and CDR2: DFQATT, SNEGSKA (reference sequence). Trimming at V came to 2 bases and at J to 5 bases, leaving 9 bases not matched to a gene. CDR3 length: 16 residues. Written as DNA, the CDR3 is TGCAGTGCTAGACTAGGAGGGGGCGCGGATAATTCACCCCTCCACTTT. It encodes CSARLGGGADNSPLHF.

This clonotype was detected a few times. The genes are TRBV20-1 and TRBJ2-7; 8 positions match TRBD1. V shed 6 bases, J shed 2 bases, and the junction held 6 bases outside the gene matches. Germline CDR1 DFQATT, CDR2 SNEGSKA (reference sequence). The CDR3 has 13 residues. The CDR3 region is CSAGQGDAYEQYF. The DNA of the CDR3 is TGCAGTGCCGGACAGGGAGACGCCTACGAGCAGTACTTC.

This clonotype was observed at least ten times. CDR3 sequence: CASSVLLGKYDGYTF. The CDR3 DNA reads TGCGCCAGCAGTGTTCTGCTAGGGAAATATGATGGCTACACCTTC. The rearrangement joins TRBV10-2 to TRBJ1-2; D is undetermined. The ends were cut back, 4 bases at V and 6 bases at J, with 18 bases in the middle. CDR3 length equals 15 residues. Germline V gene data show CDR1 as WSHSY and CDR2 as SAAADI.

This clonotype was seen repeatedly, ten times or more. V usage is TRBV2 and J usage is TRBJ1-2; no clear D gene. V lost 3 bases to trimming and J lost 0 bases, with 11 bases between them. The CDR3 has 15 residues. Germline CDR1 reads SNHLY; CDR2 reads FYNNEI. The CDR3 protein is CASSEWVGPNYGYTF. CDR3 coding DNA: TGTGCCAGCAGTGAGTGGGTTGGGCCTAACTATGGCTACACCTTC.

This clonotype has ten or more counts. The chain is built from TRBV30 and TRBJ1-1; D is perhaps TRBD1 (6 bases). Trimming cost V 4 bases and J 1 base, with 16 bases left between them. This CDR3 has 15 amino acids. Per germline, CDR1 GTSNPN and CDR2 SVGIG (reference sequence). CDR3 region: CAWTVGWTANTEAFF. DNA for the CDR3: TGTGCCTGGACCGTGGGTTGGACAGCGAACACTGAAGCTTTCTTT.

The chain links TRBV6-5 to TRBJ1-1; TRBD1 matches at 7 bases. V lost 2 bases, J lost 6 bases, and 9 bases stayed unmatched. The CDR3 loop spans 15 amino acids. The germline gives CDR1 MNHEY, CDR2 SVGAGI. The CDR3 reads CASSYIGGLSSEAFF. In DNA form, the CDR3 reads TGTGCCAGCAGTTACATAGGGGGCCTGAGTTCTGAAGCTTTCTTT.

This clonotype has a handful of counts. V is TRBV4-2 and J is TRBJ1-1; D perhaps matches TRBD1 (6 bases). This CDR3 has 15 residues. The germline V gene has CDR1 LGHNA and CDR2 YNFKEQ. V was shortened by 0 bases and J by 2 bases, with 10 bases between the two germline ends. CDR3 in amino acids: CASSQEQGYNTEAFF. As DNA, the CDR3 is TGTGCCAGCAGCCAAGAACAGGGTTATAACACTGAAGCTTTCTTT.

This clonotype has a handful of counts. The chain employs TRBV20-1 and TRBJ1-4; weak D call: TRBD1 (6 bases). The CDR3 has 15 amino acids. Trimming took 6 bases from V and 0 from J, leaving 14 bases between them. The V gene's germline CDR1 is DFQATT and CDR2 SNEGSKA (reference sequence). The CDR3 bases are TGCAGTGCCCCAGGGGCAGCCCCAACTAATGAAAAACTGTTTTTT. As protein: CSAPGAAPTNEKLFF.

In its sample, this clonotype was seen many times. The rearrangement uses TRBV3-1 and TRBJ2-7, with 10 bases fitting TRBD2. The junction had 8 bases not matched to a gene; V was cut back by 0 bases and J by 0 bases. The CDR3 is 18 residues long. CDR1 LGHDT and CDR2 YNNKEL come from the germline V gene (reference sequence). The CDR3 here is CASSQDGPPSGSSYEQYF. CDR3 DNA sequence: TGTGCCAGCAGCCAAGACGGCCCCCCTAGCGGGAGCTCCTACGAGCAGTACTTC.